This T cell receptor beta chain appears in the sequencing data of a study of blood T cell repertoires in COVID-19. About the study: Samples of COVID-19 (acute and convalescent) were obtained from the United States, Italy and Spain. PBMCs, B-cell-depleted T cells, or T cells were the source of the cDNA or gDNA that made up the material.

Authors' processing steps: Reference gene primer amplification in the assay estimated nucleated cell counts. Produced via immunoSEQ multiplex PCR; TCRdb's table is partial and in-frame only. V, J and clone size are those of that table, while D and trimming were read from the DNA. Of some 20,000 clones listed, roughly 89% are singletons. There are 20 residues in the CDR3. Germline V gene lookup returns CDR1 LGHDT and CDR2 YNNKEL (reference sequence). V was cut by 0 bases and J by 2 bases, with 26 bases left in between. The specimen sequenced was peripheral blood. J is TRBJ2-7 and V is TRBV3-1 (or the pseudogene TRBV3-2); weak D call: TRBD1 (5 bases). The receptor's source is a human donor in a cohort sampled during active COVID-19. The CDR3 loop reads CASSQDWKRRLGGRAYEQYF. The CDR3, as DNA: TGTGCCAGCAGCCAAGATTGGAAGAGGAGATTAGGTGGCAGGGCCTACGAGCAGTACTTC.